These T cell receptor beta chains were read from a single sample in a study of early T cells in non-severe SARS-CoV-2 infection. TCRdb independently ran MiXCR on the 5' RACE reads; one entry per CDR3 protein. The sample consists of about 45,000 distinct CDR3 sequences, roughly 11% of them appearing once. Source material: whole blood. These TCRs come from an adult who was a healthcare worker with PCR-confirmed SARS-CoV-2 infection or an uninfected control (not recorded which). Both conserved end residues are part of each CDR3. D genes are given only for firm matches. Size tells how often a clone was seen (once, few, many) or the class of an expanded clone, and some rows leave it out.

v_gene: TRBV4-2
d_gene: NA
abundance: few
j_gene: TRBJ2-5
CDR3nt: TGTGCCAGCAGCCAAGATATATCTTCGGGACGCCACCTTTTCCGGGCCAAAAAAGAGACCCAGTACTTC
CDR3aa: CASSQDISSGRHLFRAKKETQYF

v_gene: TRBV29-1
d_gene: TRBD2
abundance: many
j_gene: TRBJ2-5
CDR3nt: TGCAGCGCACGGACTAGCGGAGCGACGCAAGAGACCCAGTACTTC
CDR3aa: CSARTSGATQETQYF

v_gene: TRBV5-1
d_gene: NA
abundance: NA
j_gene: TRBJ2-6
CDR3nt: TGCGCCAGCAGCCCCCTAACGCGGGGCCTAGGGGGGGCCAACGTCCTGACTTTC
CDR3aa: CASSPLTRGLGGANVLTF

v_gene: TRBV28
d_gene: NA
abundance: NA
j_gene: TRBJ2-6
CDR3nt: TGTGCCAGCAGTTCGCGGCGCTCTGGGGCCAACGTCCTGACTTTC
CDR3aa: CASSSRRSGANVLTF

v_gene: TRBV25-1
d_gene: NA
abundance: many
j_gene: TRBJ2-1
CDR3nt: TGTGCCAGCAGTGCCTTGTGCTTTGCGGTAGGGGGTCGGTACAATGAGCAGTTCTTC
CDR3aa: CASSALCFAVGGRYNEQFF

v_gene: TRBV6-2/TRBV6-3
d_gene: NA
abundance: many
j_gene: TRBJ2-4
CDR3nt: TGTGCCAGCAGTCCCCCGGGGGTGTCGGCCAAAAACATTCAGTACTTC
CDR3aa: CASSPPGVSAKNIQYF

v_gene: TRBV5-1
d_gene: NA
abundance: many
j_gene: TRBJ2-1
CDR3nt: TGCGCCAGCAGCAGGGGACTGCATTACAATGAGCAGTTCTTC
CDR3aa: CASSRGLHYNEQFF

v_gene: TRBV20-1
d_gene: NA
abundance: NA
j_gene: TRBJ1-1
CDR3nt: TGCAGTGCTAGAGATTTCATCGGCAGGATTGAAACTGAAGCTTTCTTT
CDR3aa: CSARDFIGRIETEAFF

v_gene: TRBV7-2
d_gene: NA
abundance: NA
j_gene: TRBJ2-7
CDR3nt: TGTGCCAGCAGCTTAGTCGGATTAAATAAAGAGCAGTACTTC
CDR3aa: CASSLVGLNKEQYF

v_gene: TRBV11-2
d_gene: TRBD1
abundance: few
j_gene: TRBJ2-7
CDR3nt: TGTGCCAGCAGCTCTGGACAGGGAATATACGAGCAGTACTTC
CDR3aa: CASSSGQGIYEQYF

v_gene: TRBV6-2/TRBV6-3
d_gene: TRBD2
abundance: many
j_gene: TRBJ2-1
CDR3nt: TGTGCCACTCGACTAGCGGGGGATTGGCAGTTCTTC
CDR3aa: CATRLAGDWQFF

v_gene: TRBV28
d_gene: NA
abundance: many
j_gene: TRBJ2-3
CDR3nt: TGTGCCAGCAGCTCCCTAGGAGTGGCAGATACGCAGTATTTT
CDR3aa: CASSSLGVADTQYF

v_gene: TRBV10-3
d_gene: TRBD1
abundance: many
j_gene: TRBJ1-2
CDR3nt: TGTGCCATCAGTGGCCTGGGACAGGGAGATGGCTACACCTTC
CDR3aa: CAISGLGQGDGYTF

v_gene: TRBV7-6
d_gene: NA
abundance: many
j_gene: TRBJ2-1
CDR3nt: TGTGCCAGCAGCGGGCCCGGGACCCAATTACTTAGCAATGAGCAGTTCTTC
CDR3aa: CASSGPGTQLLSNEQFF

v_gene: TRBV10-3
d_gene: NA
abundance: NA
j_gene: TRBJ1-3
CDR3nt: TGTGCCATCAGTGCAACCTCGGGGGCTCTGGCTGGAAACACCATATATTTT
CDR3aa: CAISATSGALAGNTIYF

v_gene: TRBV7-9
d_gene: TRBD1
abundance: medium-sized
j_gene: TRBJ2-7
CDR3nt: TGTGCCAGCAGCTTACGACAGGGTTACACATCTAGCGAGCAGTACTTC
CDR3aa: CASSLRQGYTSSEQYF

v_gene: TRBV27
d_gene: NA
abundance: many
j_gene: TRBJ2-7
CDR3nt: TGTGCCAGCAGTTTAGAGGGAGTGGACGAGCAGTACTTC
CDR3aa: CASSLEGVDEQYF

v_gene: TRBV6-2/TRBV6-3
d_gene: TRBD1
abundance: many
j_gene: TRBJ2-3
CDR3nt: TGTGCCAGCAGTTACCGGACAGGCCGCACAGATACGCAGTATTTT
CDR3aa: CASSYRTGRTDTQYF

v_gene: TRBV5-1
d_gene: NA
abundance: many
j_gene: TRBJ2-1
CDR3nt: TGCGCCAGCAGCTTCCCATTTTACAATGAGCAGTTCTTC
CDR3aa: CASSFPFYNEQFF

v_gene: TRBV7-8
d_gene: TRBD1
abundance: many
j_gene: TRBJ2-7
CDR3nt: TGTGCCAGCAGCTTAGAACGGGGGACAGGGTACGAGCAGTACTTC
CDR3aa: CASSLERGTGYEQYF

v_gene: TRBV29-1
d_gene: TRBD1
abundance: many
j_gene: TRBJ1-1
CDR3nt: TGCAGCGTTGAGGGACAGGGAGGCACTGAAGCTTTCTTT
CDR3aa: CSVEGQGGTEAFF

v_gene: TRBV24-1
d_gene: TRBD1
abundance: many
j_gene: TRBJ1-2
CDR3nt: TGTGCCACCAGTGAACGGACAGGGGACTATGGCTACACCTTC
CDR3aa: CATSERTGDYGYTF

v_gene: TRBV12-3/TRBV12-4
d_gene: TRBD2
abundance: many
j_gene: TRBJ2-3
CDR3nt: TGTGCCCCTTGCGGGAGGGGGGGGGACACAGATACGCAGTATTTT
CDR3aa: CAPCGRGGDTDTQYF

v_gene: TRBV7-2
d_gene: NA
abundance: many
j_gene: TRBJ2-1
CDR3nt: TGTGCCAGCAGCTCCACGGTTGCTGAGCAGTTCTTC
CDR3aa: CASSSTVAEQFF

v_gene: TRBV4-1
d_gene: NA
abundance: many
j_gene: TRBJ2-4
CDR3nt: TGCGCCAGCAGCCAAGTCCCGGCAGGGGAGGCCGTTCAGTACTTC
CDR3aa: CASSQVPAGEAVQYF

v_gene: TRBV20-1
d_gene: TRBD1
abundance: NA
j_gene: TRBJ2-2
CDR3nt: TGCAGTGCTAGAGGTACCCTGCCGGGGACAGGGGGCACCGGGGAGCTGTTTTTT
CDR3aa: CSARGTLPGTGGTGELFF

v_gene: TRBV6-2/TRBV6-3
d_gene: TRBD2
abundance: many
j_gene: TRBJ2-1
CDR3nt: TGTGCCAGCAGTTCCCACAGGGAGTTAGCGGGAGTTGGGTTCTTC
CDR3aa: CASSSHRELAGVGFF

v_gene: TRBV28
d_gene: NA
abundance: few
j_gene: TRBJ2-5
CDR3nt: TGTGCCAGCAGCCCCGCAGAGACCCAGTACTTC
CDR3aa: CASSPAETQYF

v_gene: TRBV28
d_gene: NA
abundance: few
j_gene: TRBJ2-3
CDR3nt: TGTGCCAGCAGTCCGGACTGGGGCAAGCAGTATTTT
CDR3aa: CASSPDWGKQYF

v_gene: TRBV7-3
d_gene: TRBD1
abundance: few
j_gene: TRBJ2-5
CDR3nt: TGTGCCAGCAGCTTAAAGCGGGACAGGGAAGAGACCCAGTACTTC
CDR3aa: CASSLKRDREETQYF

v_gene: TRBV12-3/TRBV12-4
d_gene: NA
abundance: many
j_gene: TRBJ2-7
CDR3nt: TGTGCCAGCAGTTTAGGTCGGGGTCCCAGCTCCTACGAGCAGTACTTC
CDR3aa: CASSLGRGPSSYEQYF

v_gene: TRBV5-4
d_gene: NA
abundance: many
j_gene: TRBJ1-2
CDR3nt: TGTGCCAGCAGCTTGGGGCAGCTAGGAGTCTATGGCTACACCTTC
CDR3aa: CASSLGQLGVYGYTF

v_gene: TRBV30
d_gene: NA
abundance: many
j_gene: TRBJ1-3
CDR3nt: TGTGCCTGGAGTGTAGAGGGTATAGGTGGAAACACCATATATTTT
CDR3aa: CAWSVEGIGGNTIYF

v_gene: TRBV12-3/TRBV12-4
d_gene: TRBD1
abundance: many
j_gene: TRBJ1-2
CDR3nt: TGTGCCAGCAGTGCCCGACAGGGGAGATCTAACTATGGCTACACCTTC
CDR3aa: CASSARQGRSNYGYTF

v_gene: TRBV20-1
d_gene: TRBD2
abundance: medium-sized
j_gene: TRBJ2-2
CDR3nt: TGCAGTGCTAGAGATCCGCTAGCGGGAGACACCGGGGAGCTGTTTTTT
CDR3aa: CSARDPLAGDTGELFF

v_gene: TRBV7-2
d_gene: NA
abundance: NA
j_gene: TRBJ2-7
CDR3nt: TGTGCCAGCAGCAGTAGTGTGTGGCAGTACTTC
CDR3aa: CASSSSVWQYF

v_gene: TRBV7-2
d_gene: NA
abundance: many
j_gene: TRBJ1-2
CDR3nt: TGTGCCAGCAGCTTGGGAGGGGCGGGCTATGGCTACACCTTC
CDR3aa: CASSLGGAGYGYTF

v_gene: TRBV18
d_gene: TRBD2
abundance: many
j_gene: TRBJ2-4
CDR3nt: TGTGCCAGCTCACCACGTGGACTAGGTGCGGCCAAAAACATTCAGTACTTC
CDR3aa: CASSPRGLGAAKNIQYF

v_gene: TRBV6-2/TRBV6-3
d_gene: NA
abundance: many
j_gene: TRBJ2-7
CDR3nt: TGTGCCAGCAGTTGGCTAGCCTACGAGCAGTACTTC
CDR3aa: CASSWLAYEQYF

v_gene: TRBV25-1
d_gene: NA
abundance: once
j_gene: TRBJ2-3
CDR3nt: TGTGCCAGCAGCCGAATACTGGGGAGCACAGATACGCAGTATTTT
CDR3aa: CASSRILGSTDTQYF

v_gene: TRBV9
d_gene: NA
abundance: many
j_gene: TRBJ2-1
CDR3nt: TGTGCCAGCACCCCTTTGGGAGTCTCTAATGAGCAGTTCTTC
CDR3aa: CASTPLGVSNEQFF

v_gene: TRBV5-5
d_gene: NA
abundance: many
j_gene: TRBJ2-1
CDR3nt: TGTGCCAGCAGCTTGGATCCACAGGACTACAATGAGCAGTTCTTC
CDR3aa: CASSLDPQDYNEQFF

v_gene: TRBV27
d_gene: NA
abundance: few
j_gene: TRBJ1-4
CDR3nt: TGTGCCAGCAGTTTGTCTCAGGGGCGCGGGGAAAAACTGTTTTTT
CDR3aa: CASSLSQGRGEKLFF

v_gene: TRBV10-2
d_gene: NA
abundance: few
j_gene: TRBJ2-7
CDR3nt: TGCGCCAGCGAGGTTGCGGGGTCCTACGAGCAGTACTTC
CDR3aa: CASEVAGSYEQYF

v_gene: TRBV4-2
d_gene: NA
abundance: few
j_gene: TRBJ2-5
CDR3nt: TGTGCCAGCAGCCAACCCAAACAAGAGACCCAGTACTTC
CDR3aa: CASSQPKQETQYF

v_gene: TRBV12-3/TRBV12-4
d_gene: NA
abundance: NA
j_gene: TRBJ2-4
CDR3nt: TGTGCCAGCAGTAGGGACGGAGCCAAAAACATTCAGTACTTC
CDR3aa: CASSRDGAKNIQYF

v_gene: TRBV10-3
d_gene: NA
abundance: NA
j_gene: TRBJ2-1
CDR3nt: TGTGCCATCAGTGAGGGATCAGGGTTGAATGAGCAGTTCTTC
CDR3aa: CAISEGSGLNEQFF

v_gene: TRBV10-3
d_gene: NA
abundance: many
j_gene: TRBJ2-7
CDR3nt: TGTGCCATCAGTGAGTCGATGCAGCAGTACTTC
CDR3aa: CAISESMQQYF

v_gene: TRBV25-1
d_gene: NA
abundance: NA
j_gene: TRBJ1-1
CDR3nt: TGTGCCAGCAGTGAAGGGTTCTACACTGAAGCTTTCTTT
CDR3aa: CASSEGFYTEAFF

v_gene: TRBV28
d_gene: NA
abundance: many
j_gene: TRBJ1-5
CDR3nt: TGTGCCAGCAGTTTAAGGCCGGGGCATCAGCCCCAGCATTTT
CDR3aa: CASSLRPGHQPQHF

v_gene: TRBV5-4
d_gene: TRBD2
abundance: many
j_gene: TRBJ2-7
CDR3nt: TGTGCCAGCAGCCCGGGGGGACTAGCGGGAGTCCACGAGCAGTACTTC
CDR3aa: CASSPGGLAGVHEQYF

v_gene: TRBV5-4
d_gene: NA
abundance: medium-sized
j_gene: TRBJ1-2
CDR3nt: TGTGCCAGCAGCTCCTTCGGCGGCTCTAACTATGGCTACACCTTC
CDR3aa: CASSSFGGSNYGYTF

v_gene: TRBV28
d_gene: NA
abundance: many
j_gene: TRBJ1-5
CDR3nt: TGTGCCAGCACCGATGAAGGGGGTTTAAGCAATCAGCCCCAGCATTTT
CDR3aa: CASTDEGGLSNQPQHF

v_gene: TRBV7-8
d_gene: TRBD2
abundance: NA
j_gene: TRBJ2-5
CDR3nt: TGTGCCAGCAGCACCCCGACTAGCGGGAGACACGAGACCCAGTACTTC
CDR3aa: CASSTPTSGRHETQYF